This paragraph covers one T cell receptor beta chain sequence. Antigen: not known. Extraction of total RNA produced a minimum of 6 micrograms from each sample. The sample is drawn from a study of blood T cells in healthy people across ages. Study-wide points: Compared with aged donors, long-lived donors showed fewer expanded clones, suggesting selection. Across samples, TCR beta diversity tracked strongly with naive T cell percentage.

In germline, CDR1 is LGHNA, CDR2 YNFKEQ. V lost 1 base, J lost 13 bases, and 13 bases lay in between. This CDR3 spans 13 amino acids. Together with a sample-barcoded 5' primer, a J-beta primer mix was included in a second PCR lasting roughly 6 to 12 cycles. Tagging of each cDNA molecule was performed by a template-switch adaptor with 12 random nucleotides. TCRdb reprocessed the 5' RACE reads via MiXCR and lists one record per CDR3 protein. Counted here are approximately 600,000 distinct CDR3 sequences, around three fifths occurring once; the ten biggest clones make up 30% to 45%. This TCR came from a man aged 55 to 70 in good health. Sequenced: blood. The chain has TRBV4-2 and TRBJ1-4; D remains ambiguous. CDR3 DNA sequence: TGTGCCAGCAGCCAAGGTTGGTCCCGTGGACTGTTTTTT. Its protein product is CASSQGWSRGLFF.